This record covers a single TCR beta chain. With 5 bases clipped from V and 5 bases from J, the junction kept 3 bases outside the gene matches. CDR3 length equals 13 residues. Germline assignment: CDR1 MNHEY and CDR2 SMNVEV (reference sequence). Repertoires were generated with immunoSEQ multiplex PCR, while TCRdb's copy carries only in-frame clones and drops some. There are tens of thousands of clones in the sample; 86% occur only once, and approximately 8% lies in the top ten. The data were taken from a study of T cell changes during pregnancy in multiple sclerosis. Material: CD8+ T cells from peripheral blood mononuclear cells, obtained in the first trimester of pregnancy. This receptor was obtained from a female donor in good health, enrolled as a control in a pregnancy study. The V and J genes are TRBV27 and TRBJ1-2; 9 bases align to TRBD1. The CDR3 is CASSGQGMYGYTF. The CDR3, as DNA: TGTGCCAGCAGTGGACAGGGGATGTATGGCTACACCTTC.